Listed below are T cell receptor beta chains from one sample, sequenced in a study of blood T cell repertoires in COVID-19. TCRdb's table, derived via immunoSEQ multiplex PCR, lists solely in-frame clones and lacks some. The data hold around 88,000 clones, with 65% to 85% observed a single time. The specimen sequenced was peripheral blood. The origin of the receptors is a woman over 75 with acute or convalescent COVID-19. CDR3s include the opening cysteine and the closing phenylalanine or tryptophan. The D gene is left open where the match is weak. Size values are once, few and many counts, or a class for expanded clones, and some rows have none.

NA,TRBJ1-3,TRBV18,NA,CASSPGAGNTIYF,TGTGCCAGCTCACCCGGAGCTGGAAACACCATATATTTT
TRBD1,TRBJ1-2,TRBV5-1,NA,CASSLVGQGDYGYTF,TGCGCCAGCAGCTTGGTGGGACAGGGGGACTATGGCTACACCTTC
TRBD2,TRBJ2-1,TRBV9,NA,CASSVGERGGRGYNEQFF,TGTGCCAGCAGCGTAGGGGAGCGGGGGGGCCGAGGGTACAATGAGCAGTTCTTC
TRBD2,TRBJ2-5,TRBV10-2,NA,CASRHRLAGTETQYF,TGCGCCAGCAGACATAGACTAGCGGGGACAGAGACCCAGTACTTC
NA,TRBJ1-1,TRBV28,few,CASPSTSGEPNTEAFF,TGTGCCAGCCCTAGTACCTCAGGGGAACCTAACACTGAAGCTTTCTTT
NA,TRBJ1-5,TRBV4-1,NA,CASSQRPGYNQPQHF,TGCGCCAGCAGCCAACGTCCGGGGTACAATCAGCCCCAGCATTTT
NA,TRBJ2-3,TRBV5-6,NA,CASSLGGQGGTDTQYF,TGTGCCAGCAGCTTGGGTGGTCAGGGCGGCACAGATACGCAGTATTTT
NA,TRBJ1-1,TRBV10-3,NA,CAIAGFGTEAFF,TGTGCCATCGCGGGTTTTGGCACTGAAGCTTTCTTT
NA,TRBJ2-1,TRBV6-5,NA,CASTQRGGTYNEQFF,TGTGCCAGCACTCAAAGGGGGGGAACTTACAATGAGCAGTTCTTC
NA,TRBJ2-5,TRBV19,NA,CAAASGLFPETQYF,TGTGCCGCCGCCTCAGGACTTTTTCCAGAGACCCAGTACTTC
NA,TRBJ1-2,TRBV28,NA,CASSFDSNYGYTF,TGTGCCAGCAGTTTCGACAGTAACTATGGCTACACCTTC
NA,TRBJ2-5,TRBV18,NA,CASSPESGGLKGTQYF,TGTGCCAGCTCACCAGAATCGGGGGGCCTTAAGGGGACCCAGTACTTC
TRBD1,TRBJ1-2,TRBV7-2,NA,CASSLGQGSYGYTF,TGTGCCAGCAGCTTGGGACAGGGGAGCTATGGCTACACCTTC
NA,TRBJ1-5,TRBV15,NA,CATSRRTGGNNQPQHF,TGTGCCACCAGCAGGCGGACGGGGGGCAACAATCAGCCCCAGCATTTT
NA,TRBJ1-4,TRBV4-3,NA,CASSPDWASRNEKLFF,TGCGCCAGCAGCCCCGATTGGGCCTCCAGGAATGAAAAACTGTTTTTT
NA,TRBJ1-1,TRBV12-3/TRBV12-4,NA,CASSFSTQAGAFF,TGTGCCAGCAGTTTTTCCACCCAGGCGGGGGCTTTCTTT
TRBD1,TRBJ1-6,TRBV10-3,NA,CAIRGQAYNSPLHF,TGTGCCATCAGGGGACAGGCTTATAATTCACCCCTCCACTTT
NA,TRBJ2-5,TRBV5-1,NA,CASSLSPRRQETQYF,TGCGCCAGCAGCTTGTCGCCGCGGAGACAAGAGACCCAGTACTTC
TRBD1,TRBJ1-1,TRBV5-4,few,CASSGGTGNTEAFF,TGTGCCAGCAGCGGCGGGACAGGGAACACTGAAGCTTTCTTT
TRBD1,TRBJ1-2,TRBV7-2,NA,CASSSGMTGDLYGYTF,TGTGCCAGCAGCTCCGGGATGACAGGGGACCTCTATGGCTACACCTTC
NA,TRBJ1-6,TRBV6-5,NA,CASSRGRGNSPLHF,TGTGCCAGCAGCCGAGGACGGGGGAATTCACCCCTCCACTTT
NA,TRBJ2-4,TRBV7-2,NA,CASSLQDAALNIQYF,TGTGCCAGCAGCTTACAGGATGCCGCATTAAACATTCAGTACTTC
NA,TRBJ2-7,TRBV10-3,NA,CAIMAGLGTYEQYF,TGTGCCATCATGGCAGGGCTGGGTACCTACGAGCAGTACTTC
TRBD1,TRBJ1-2,TRBV19,NA,CASTDRGYGYTF,TGTGCCAGTACAGACAGGGGCTATGGCTACACCTTC
NA,TRBJ1-2,TRBV6-1,few,CASSEYGGHGYTF,TGTGCCAGCAGTGAATACGGGGGACATGGCTACACCTTC
NA,TRBJ2-2,TRBV7-6,NA,CASSFKSAGNTGELFF,TGTGCCAGCAGCTTTAAATCCGCAGGGAACACCGGGGAGCTGTTTTTT
TRBD1,TRBJ1-2,TRBV27,NA,CASRRTGGDYGYTF,TGTGCCAGCAGAAGGACAGGGGGCGACTATGGCTACACCTTC
NA,TRBJ2-7,TRBV18,NA,CASSPSLAALSYEQYF,TGTGCCAGCTCACCAAGCCTAGCAGCGCTCTCCTACGAGCAGTACTTC
NA,TRBJ1-1,TRBV9,NA,CASSVARNTEAFF,TGTGCCAGCAGCGTTGCCAGAAACACTGAAGCTTTCTTT
TRBD1,TRBJ1-5,TRBV19,NA,CASRMQDRGRNQPQHF,TGTGCCAGTAGGATGCAAGACAGGGGGAGAAATCAGCCCCAGCATTTT
TRBD1,TRBJ1-2,TRBV24-1,NA,CATSDTTGGLGYTF,TGTGCCACCAGTGACACGACAGGGGGCCTTGGCTACACCTTC
NA,TRBJ2-3,TRBV9,NA,CASSSGSPDTQYF,TGTGCCAGCAGCTCGGGTTCGCCAGATACGCAGTATTTT
NA,TRBJ1-2,TRBV5-1,medium-sized,CASSLGNGGGSGYTF,TGCGCCAGCAGCTTGGGAAACGGGGGAGGCTCTGGCTACACCTTC
NA,TRBJ1-6,TRBV27,once,CASSFQGNNSPLHF,TGTGCCAGCAGTTTTCAGGGAAATAATTCACCCCTCCACTTT
NA,TRBJ1-1,TRBV6-5,once,CASSPRTLGTEAFF,TGTGCCAGCAGTCCCAGGACTTTGGGGACTGAAGCTTTCTTT
TRBD1,TRBJ1-1,TRBV2,NA,CASRLQGARSEAFF,TGTGCCAGCAGATTACAGGGGGCTCGAAGTGAAGCTTTCTTT
NA,TRBJ1-5,TRBV4-3,NA,CASSQDIFSNQPQHF,TGCGCCAGCAGCCAGGACATCTTTAGCAATCAGCCCCAGCATTTT
NA,TRBJ1-3,TRBV19,NA,CASSIGRGNTIYF,TGTGCCAGTAGTATCGGCAGAGGGAACACCATATATTTT
TRBD1,TRBJ1-6,TRBV6-5,few,CASRPQGAVNSPLHF,TGTGCCAGCAGACCTCAGGGGGCGGTTAATTCACCCCTCCACTTT
TRBD2,TRBJ2-5,TRBV10-3,NA,CAIRTSGGPRRETQYF,TGTGCCATCAGGACTAGCGGGGGGCCCCGCCGCGAGACCCAGTACTTC
NA,TRBJ1-6,TRBV19,few,CASSGGQGYNSPLHF,TGTGCCAGTAGTGGGGGCCAGGGTTATAATTCACCCCTCCACTTT